These 27 T cell receptor beta chains came from one sample sequenced in a study of identical twins' blood T cells. TCRdb fed the 5' RACE reads into MiXCR, producing one record per CDR3 protein. The table records hundreds of thousands of distinct CDR3 sequences, about 28% of them present only once. Sample: PBMCs. These receptors were taken from a woman between 18 and 50 years old in good health.

The rearrangement joins TRBV7-6 to TRBJ2-5; 8 nucleotides line up with TRBD2. The CDR3 has 15 amino acids. J lost 5 bases, V lost 5 bases, and 10 bases had no gene match. Germline values: CDR1 SGHVS, CDR2 FNYEAQ. CDR3 bases: TGTGCCAGCAGCATCAGCCCAGCGGGGGAGGAGACCCAGTACTTC. Translated: CASSISPAGEETQYF.

This clonotype was picked up a small number of times. The V gene is TRBV28, the J gene TRBJ2-7; D is unclear. CDR3 length: 13 residues. V shed 8 bases and J shed 4 bases, with 15 bases lying between them. Germline lookup yields CDR1 MDHEN and CDR2 SYDVKM. CDR3 amino acids: CASLGNRDYEQYF. The CDR3 bases are TGTGCCAGCCTGGGGAACAGAGATTACGAGCAGTACTTC.

The V and J genes are TRBV18 and TRBJ1-6; D is unresolved. Germline CDR1 reads KGHSH; CDR2 reads LQKENI. With 5 bases removed from V and 8 bases from J, the gap between germline ends came to 16 bases. This CDR3 contains 15 residues. The CDR3 loop reads CASSSRDYADSPLHF. The DNA for the CDR3 is TGTGCCAGCTCATCGAGGGATTACGCGGATTCACCCCTCCACTTT.

This clonotype has a handful of counts. V usage is TRBV29-1 and J usage is TRBJ1-1, with TRBD1 as a possible D gene (5 bases). CDR1 is SQVTM and CDR2 is ANQGSEA in the germline V gene. V was shortened by 3 bases and J by 4 bases, with 9 bases between the two germline ends. The CDR3 sequence is 12 residues long. This CDR3 is CSVDSGSTEAFF. CDR3 in DNA: TGCAGCGTTGACTCAGGGAGCACTGAAGCTTTCTTT.

Details on this clonotype: Being one base from a much bigger clone, this may be a read error. This sequence joins TRBV10-2 and TRBJ1-1, with D unclear. The CDR3 runs 13 residues. The germline gives CDR1 WSHSY, CDR2 SAAADI. CDR3 nucleotide sequence: TGCGCCAGCAGGGAGAATTCAAACACTGGAGCTTTCTTT. Protein sequence: CASRENSNTGAFF.

As to this clonotype: A read error may be the cause here, since a much bigger clone is one base away. V is TRBV18 and J is TRBJ1-4; D unclear. This CDR3 contains 13 residues. The V gene's germline CDR1 is KGHSH and CDR2 LQKENI. The CDR3 nucleotides read TGTGTCAGCTCACCAGATTTAAAGAAAAAACTGTTTTTT. Protein: CVSSPDLKKKLFF. The variable domain in full, with the rest retrieved from reference TRBV18 and TRBJ1-4, is NAGVMQNPRHLVRRRGQEARLRCSPMKGHSHVYWYRQLPEEGLKFMVYLQKENIIDESGMPKERFSAEFPKEGPSILRIQQVVRGDSAAYFCVSSPDLKKKLFFGSGTQLSVL.

Many counts were recorded for this clonotype. The chain recombines TRBV4-1 with TRBJ1-1; 7 bases match TRBD1. CDR1 MGHRA and CDR2 YSYEKL come from the germline V gene. With 4 bases clipped from V and 11 bases from J, the junction kept 13 bases outside the gene matches. CDR3 size: 14 residues. CDR3 sequence (DNA): TGCGCCAGCAGCCCATCTACAGGGGCGCGGGACGCTTTCTTT. The encoded protein is CASSPSTGARDAFF.

The V call is TRBV27, the J call TRBJ1-1; the D gene is possibly TRBD1 (6 bases). V shed 2 bases and J shed 8 bases, with 24 bases lying between them. The CDR3 is made up of 17 amino acids. The germline V gene has CDR1 MNHEY and CDR2 SMNVEV (reference sequence). The CDR3 loop reads CASSLVSGTRAPGEAFF. CDR3 bases: TGTGCCAGCAGTTTAGTTTCCGGGACACGGGCTCCGGGAGAAGCTTTCTTT.

The table lists this clonotype with a few counts. V gene TRBV11-2 combines with J gene TRBJ1-5; D gene ambiguous. The CDR3 loop spans 14 amino acids. V lost 8 bases to trimming and J lost 3 bases, with 14 bases between them. CDR1 is SGHAT and CDR2 is FQNNGV in the germline V gene. CDR3 protein: CASLVSTLNQPQHF. The CDR3 nucleotides are TGTGCCAGCTTGGTTTCAACACTCAATCAGCCCCAGCATTTT.

This clonotype is a singleton in its sample. A much larger clone lies one base from this, so it may be a read error. The chain joins TRBV29-1 to TRBJ1-1, with D unclear. V dropped 2 bases and J dropped 1 base, with 11 bases sitting between them. CDR3 length: 14 residues. CDR1 SQVTM and CDR2 ANQGSEA come from the germline V gene. In nucleotides, the CDR3 is TGCAGCGTTGAATCCAATTGGCAGAACACTGAAGCTTTCTTT. Its protein product is CSVESNWQNTEAFF. Looking up the rest from reference TRBV29-1 and TRBJ1-1 gives the full variable domain: SAVISQKPSRDICQRGTSLTIQCQVDSQVTMMFWYRQQPGQSLTLIATANQGSEATYESGFVIDKFPISRPNLTFSTLTVSNMSPEDSSIYLCSVESNWQNTEAFFGQGTRLTVV.

V is TRBV6-6 and J is TRBJ1-2, with TRBD1 identical over 9 bases. From germline, CDR1 is MNHNY and CDR2 SVGAGI (reference sequence). With 6 bases clipped from V and 7 bases from J, the junction kept 9 bases outside the gene matches. This CDR3 is built from 14 residues. CDR3 residues: CASSHRDREGGYTF. Written as DNA, the CDR3 is TGTGCCAGCAGCCACCGGGACAGGGAAGGTGGCTACACCTTC.

The genes are TRBV5-1 and TRBJ2-2; D unclear. CDR1 and CDR2 from the germline V gene are SGHRS and YFSETQ. This CDR3 is 11 amino acids long. The V end lost 5 bases, the J end lost 7 bases, and 6 bases lay between the germline ends. This CDR3 is CASRINGELFF. CDR3 DNA sequence: TGCGCCAGCAGGATAAACGGGGAGCTGTTTTTT.

The sample holds many counts of this clonotype. The chain joins TRBV7-2 to TRBJ1-6; no definite D call. The CDR3 is 16 amino acids. Germline V gives CDR1 SGHTA, CDR2 FQGNSA. Trimming cost V 3 bases and J 4 bases, with 13 bases left between them. The CDR3 reads CASSLYMGGYNSPLHF. DNA of the CDR3: TGTGCCAGCAGCTTGTACATGGGAGGATATAATTCACCCCTCCACTTT.

The chain is built from TRBV12-3 or TRBV12-4 and TRBJ1-1, with D tentatively TRBD1 (5 bases). V lost 4 bases, J lost 11 bases, and 17 bases lay in between. CDR3 length: 13 residues. CDR3 in DNA: TGTGCCAGCAGTTCACACCCCAGGGTAAACGCTTTCTTT. Protein sequence: CASSSHPRVNAFF.

A few counts support this clonotype. This CDR3 reads CASSYPSISYEQYF. Here the CDR3 DNA reads TGTGCCAGCTCCTACCCCAGTATCTCCTACGAGCAGTACTTC. The rearrangement joins TRBV7-9 to TRBJ2-7, with D unclear. Trimming pared 8 bases from V and 0 bases from J, leaving 14 bases between. CDR3 length equals 14 residues. The germline V gene encodes CDR1 SEHNR and CDR2 FQNEAQ (reference sequence).

There are a few counts of this clonotype. V usage is TRBV9 and J usage is TRBJ2-1; 8 positions match TRBD2. The germline V gene encodes CDR1 SGDLS and CDR2 YYNGEE. The CDR3 totals 16 residues. Germline trimming cut 0 bases from V and 1 base from J; bases unmatched to any gene: 3. CDR3 protein: CASSVAREDSYNEQFF. CDR3 coding DNA: TGTGCCAGCAGCGTAGCGCGGGAGGATTCCTACAATGAGCAGTTCTTC. Based on the CDR3 plus reference TRBV9 and TRBJ2-1, the full variable domain is DSGVTQTPKHLITATGQRVTLRCSPRSGDLSVYWYQQSLDQGLQFLIQYYNGEERAKGNILERFSAQQFPDLHSELNLSSLELGDSALYFCASSVAREDSYNEQFFGPGTRLTVL.

Comments on this clonotype: At one end the junction does not follow the germline gene, possibly because of a read error. This chain links TRBV5-1 with TRBJ1-4; D unresolved. Germline V gene data show CDR1 as SGHRS and CDR2 as YFSETQ. This CDR3 has 12 residues. DNA of the CDR3: TGCGCCAGCAGACAAAGTAATGAAAAACCGTTTTTT. Translation gives CASRQSNEKPFF.

The chain is built from TRBV27 and TRBJ2-4; a possible D gene is TRBD2 (6 bases). The length of the CDR3 is 13 residues. The V end was cut by 3 bases, the J end by 9 bases, with 12 bases between. In germline, CDR1 is MNHEY, CDR2 SMNVEV (reference sequence). CDR3 protein: CASSLGPGSIQYF. Here the CDR3 DNA reads TGTGCCAGCAGTTTGGGCCCCGGGAGCATTCAGTACTTC.

The chain recombines TRBV30 with TRBJ2-6; D possibly corresponds to TRBD2 (5 bases). Looked up from germline, CDR1 is GTSNPN and CDR2 is SVGIG (reference sequence). The CDR3 is 18 residues long. The V and J ends lost 0 bases and 2 bases respectively, with 17 bases between them. CDR3 residues: CAWSVMRTFPTGANVLTF. The CDR3, as DNA: TGTGCCTGGAGTGTAATGCGGACTTTTCCTACTGGGGCCAACGTCCTGACTTTC.

The V gene is TRBV7-9, the J gene TRBJ2-1; possibly TRBD2 for D (6 bases). Trimming took 2 bases from V and 0 from J, leaving 11 bases between them. Per the germline V gene, CDR1 is SEHNR and CDR2 is FQNEAQ (reference sequence). CDR3 length: 16 amino acids. The CDR3 protein is CASSLFVGSSYNEQFF. The CDR3 DNA is TGTGCCAGCAGCTTATTTGTCGGGAGCTCCTACAATGAGCAGTTCTTC.

The chain links TRBV20-1 to TRBJ1-5, with 8 bases identical to TRBD1. Germline lookup yields CDR1 DFQATT and CDR2 SNEGSKA (reference sequence). The CDR3 runs to 14 residues. Trimming took 3 bases from V and 3 from J; bases not matched to a gene: 4. Written as DNA, the CDR3 is TGCAGTGCTAGGATGGACAGGGACAATCAGCCCCAGCATTTT. Translation: CSARMDRDNQPQHF.

This clonotype has just a few counts. The chain employs TRBV10-3 and TRBJ2-3; a weak D match, TRBD2 (6 bases). Germline CDR1 reads ENHRY; CDR2 reads SYGVKD. The CDR3 is 14 residues long. V was trimmed by 6 bases and J by 2 bases, leaving 12 bases between them. CDR3 sequence: CAISPGLNTDTQYF. The DNA for the CDR3 is TGTGCCATCAGCCCGGGACTCAACACAGATACGCAGTATTTT.

This clonotype was detected only a few times. The CDR3 bases are TGTGCCAGCAGCTTAGAACGGGCGTTGACTGAAGCTTTCTTT. Its protein product is CASSLERALTEAFF. The chain is built from TRBV7-8 and TRBJ1-1; D gene ambiguous. Trimming stripped 1 base from V and 5 bases from J, with 11 bases between. Germline values: CDR1 SGHVS, CDR2 FQNEAQ. The CDR3 runs to 14 residues.

This rearrangement joins TRBV19 to TRBJ1-6; tentative D call: TRBD1 (6 bases). Germline loops: CDR1 LNHDA, CDR2 SQIVND (reference sequence). Trimming removed 5 bases from V and 6 bases from J, with 11 bases in between. The CDR3 spans 14 residues. CDR3 protein: CASSLDRSNSPLHF. The CDR3 bases are TGTGCCAGTAGTCTTGACAGGAGTAATTCACCCCTCCACTTT.

The J gene is TRBJ2-7, the V gene TRBV20-1; D remains ambiguous. Germline V gene data show CDR1 as DFQATT and CDR2 as SNEGSKA (reference sequence). Trimming shortened V by 5 bases and J by 1 base, and 12 bases separated the two germline ends. The CDR3 is 13 residues long. In nucleotides, the CDR3 is TGCAGTGCTGGCCCCCGTACGTCCTACGAGCAGTACTTC. Translating gives CSAGPRTSYEQYF.

This clonotype was seen more than once but under ten times. The chain employs TRBV4-1 and TRBJ1-5; 8 nucleotides match TRBD1. Germline CDR1 and CDR2: MGHRA and YSYEKL. V shed 1 base and J 2 bases; nucleotides not matched to a gene: 13. The CDR3 is 19 amino acids. CDR3 DNA sequence: TGCGCCAGCAGCCAAGGCGAGGGTTGGACAGGGATAGGCAATCAGCCCCAGCATTTT. Protein: CASSQGEGWTGIGNQPQHF.

This clonotype was picked up a small number of times. The J gene is TRBJ1-5, the V gene TRBV20-1, with D maybe TRBD1 (6 bases). V was clipped by 0 bases and J by 0 bases, with 15 bases between them. Germline CDR1 is DFQATT and CDR2 is SNEGSKA (reference sequence). CDR3 length: 17 amino acids. In nucleotides, the CDR3 is TGCAGTGCTAGAGAATTGGCGAGACAGGCTAGCAATCAGCCCCAGCATTTT. Protein sequence: CSARELARQASNQPQHF.